The 9 T cell receptor beta chains below all came from one sample that was sequenced in a study of prognosis after radiotherapy for stage I lung cancer. Template was genomic DNA; TCR beta CDR3 amplified in two multiplex PCR rounds. Gene-specific primers for each TRBV and TRBJ gene drove first-round PCR. Each CDR3 protein gets one entry after TCRdb re-called the multiplex PCR reads with MiXCR. The sample comprises 10,000 to 13,000 distinct CDR3 sequences, roughly 51% of which are singletons, and around 7% rests with the top ten. This specimen was PBMCs, taken before or after stereotactic body radiation therapy (not recorded which). All receptors derive from a donor over 45 with non-small cell lung cancer.

About this clonotype itself: It is likely a read error: a sequence one base away is far more abundant. The CDR3 DNA sequence: TGTGCCAGCATCCCCAGTGGGACTAGTGGGGGACGGAATGAGCAGTTCTTC. It is translated as CASIPSGTSGGRNEQFF. V gene TRBV7-8 combines with J gene TRBJ2-1; 8 nucleotides agree with TRBD2. CDR3 length: 17 residues. V trimming: 7 bases; J trimming: 7 bases; junction bases outside the gene matches: 18. In germline, CDR1 is SGHVS, CDR2 FQNEAQ.

The chain employs TRBV20-1 and TRBJ2-7; D may match TRBD1 or TRBD2 (5 bases each). This CDR3 comprises 13 residues. Germline V gives CDR1 DFQATT, CDR2 SNEGSKA (reference sequence). Trimming removed 6 bases from V and 2 bases from J, with 14 bases in between. CDR3 DNA sequence: TGCAGTGCGGTCGCCCGGGACCCCTACGAGCAGTACTTC. Protein product: CSAVARDPYEQYF.

This clonotype was recorded at least ten times. The chain has TRBV5-4 and TRBJ2-1; weak D call: TRBD2 (5 bases). CDR1 SGHNT and CDR2 YYREEE come from the germline V gene (reference sequence). The CDR3 runs to 15 residues. Trimming shortened V by 4 bases and J by 0 bases, and 11 bases separated the two germline ends. The CDR3 DNA follows: TGTGCCAGCAGCCAAGGTCTAGCCTCCTACAATGAGCAGTTCTTC. It is translated as CASSQGLASYNEQFF.

By sample share, this clonotype is medium-sized. The chain is built from TRBV19 and TRBJ1-3, with unresolved D. Trimming removed 5 bases at V and 5 bases at J, with 13 bases between. This CDR3 comprises 14 residues. CDR1 LNHDA and CDR2 SQIVND come from the germline V gene (reference sequence). The CDR3 is CASSGVLWRNTIYF. CDR3 in DNA: TGTGCCAGTAGTGGAGTACTCTGGAGAAACACCATATATTTT.

By frequency in the sample, this clonotype is medium-sized (0.01 to 0.1%). The chain combines TRBV6-2 or TRBV6-3 with TRBJ1-1; TRBD1 matches 7 bases. The CDR3 is 16 residues long. Germline V gene data show CDR1 as MNHEY and CDR2 as SVGEGT. V lost 4 bases to trimming and J lost 1 base; unmatched junction nucleotides: 9. The chain's CDR3 is CASSSRQGGRNTEAFF. The CDR3 nucleotides read TGTGCCAGCAGTTCAAGACAGGGTGGGAGGAACACTGAAGCTTTCTTT.

This clonotype is a singleton in its sample. Germline and junction disagree at one end, which may indicate a read error. V is TRBV6-1 and J is TRBJ2-2, with D unclear. The CDR3 runs to 12 residues. The germline V gene encodes CDR1 MNHNS and CDR2 SASEGT. CDR3 sequence (DNA): TGTGCCAGCAGAGAAAACACCTGGGATCTGTTTTTT. This encodes CASRENTWDLFF.

This clonotype counts as medium-sized. This chain connects TRBV7-3 to TRBJ2-1; 8 positions agree with TRBD1. In germline, CDR1 is SGHTA, CDR2 FQGTGA. Trimming at V came to 5 bases and at J to 5 bases, leaving 8 bases not matched to a gene. There are 15 residues in the CDR3. The CDR3 spells CASSPIGTGNNEQFF. Written as DNA, the CDR3 is TGTGCCAGCAGCCCGATCGGGACAGGAAACAATGAGCAGTTCTTC. Combining the CDR3 with reference TRBV7-3 and TRBJ2-1 gives the whole variable domain GAGVSQTPSNKVTEKGKYVELRCDPISGHTALYWYRQSLGQGPEFLIYFQGTGAADDSGLPNDRFFAVRPEGSVSTLKIQRTERGDSAVYLCASSPIGTGNNEQFFGPGTRLTVL.

There are a few counts of this clonotype. The gene calls are TRBV2 and TRBJ1-6; D gene uncertain. There are 15 residues in the CDR3. Germline CDR1 and CDR2: SNHLY and FYNNEI. Between the trimmed V and J ends, which lost 7 bases and 0 bases, there was a span of 10 bases. CDR3 sequence reads: CASIRDYSYNSPLHF. The CDR3 bases are TGTGCCAGCATACGAGACTACTCCTATAATTCACCCCTCCACTTT.

This clonotype has a count of ten or more. Mismatch with germline at one junction end may stem from a read error. The V call is TRBV7-9, the J call TRBJ2-3; 13 bases are a match to TRBD2. Germline V gives CDR1 SEHNR, CDR2 FQNEAQ (reference sequence). The CDR3 loop spans 14 amino acids. Here the CDR3 reads CASSFGTSGTAVNF. The DNA of the CDR3 is TGTGCCAGCAGCTTCGGGACTAGCGGGACCGCTGTGAATTTT.